This note documents a single T cell receptor (beta chain) sequence. Its antigen is as yet unknown. This sample was taken from a study of T cell responses to AZD1222 COVID-19 vaccine. Notes on the study in general: Spike regions recognized by vaccine-associated CD4 TCRs spanned the protein, led by 160-218 and 743-854.

Measured with immunoSEQ multiplex PCR; TCRdb has only the in-frame clones, and not every one. The sample holds some 70,000 clones; over 70% are singletons and the top ten take more than 13%. CDR3 size: 15 residues. CDR1 and CDR2 from the germline V gene are SNHLY and FYNNEI. V dropped 5 bases and J dropped 4 bases, with 15 bases sitting between them. The chain has TRBV2 and TRBJ1-5, with a tentative D call TRBD1 (5 bases). This sample comprised peripheral blood, obtained 28 days after the second AZD1222 dose. The TCR comes from an adult who received the AZD1222 COVID-19 vaccine. This CDR3 reads CASSNSGTQNQPQHF. The CDR3 region has the DNA TGTGCCAGCAGTAATTCCGGGACTCAGAATCAGCCCCAGCATTTT.